Listed below are T cell receptor beta chains from one sample, sequenced in a study of a mutant IDH1 vaccine in newly diagnosed glioma. No antigen has been assigned to these receptors. The data were produced by immunoSEQ multiplex PCR, yet TCRdb's version contains in-frame clones alone and is incomplete. The data hold more than 35,000 clones, with 81% observed a single time. Sequenced material: PBMCs, taken from a glioma patient whose treatment included an IDH1 peptide vaccine. The source is a middle-aged woman with glioma. Some clones in this sample may be carry-over from other donors' samples. Both conserved end residues are trimmed from each CDR3. Each record gives: CDR3 protein, V gene, J gene, clone size. Clone size is given for some rows only: seen once, a few or many times, or a class if the clone is expanded.

ASSRDGLEKLF,TRBV5-1,TRBJ1-4,.
ASSWGPPKEHLYGYT,TRBV27,TRBJ1-2,.
ASSPSTDTQY,TRBV18,TRBJ2-3,.
ASSLTSGGASNEQF,TRBV7-9,TRBJ2-1,.
ASSQDRGTGELF,TRBV4-1,TRBJ2-2,.
ASSWPSPGQGAFGPF,TRBV7-9,TRBJ2-1,.
ASSLGVRYT,TRBV5-8,TRBJ1-2,.
ASRLRGGVRVGYT,TRBV28,TRBJ1-2,once
ASSPMGARSTGELF,TRBV7-3,TRBJ2-2,.
ASSQTGQTQY,TRBV14,TRBJ2-5,.
ASTVRGWGNYGYT,TRBV5-5,TRBJ1-2,.
ASLPGLGTGELF,TRBV19,TRBJ2-2,.
ASSVGDRGPWDIQY,TRBV9,TRBJ2-4,.
ASSVAGGRETQY,TRBV25-1,TRBJ2-5,once
ASSLGTSGSYEQY,TRBV7-2,TRBJ2-7,.
ASSWQGETYEQY,TRBV5-5,TRBJ2-7,.
ASSLHEPGQGYGYT,TRBV4-3,TRBJ1-2,.
ASSLVGWGVTGELF,TRBV7-2,TRBJ2-2,.
ASSQDSNQPQH,TRBV4-1,TRBJ1-5,.
ATSRDAAARGYT,TRBV15,TRBJ1-2,.
ASPGTAPYEQY,TRBV18,TRBJ2-7,.
AITRSGGRDEQF,TRBV10-3,TRBJ2-1,.
ASSMTGFPDTQY,TRBV5-1,TRBJ2-3,.
ASTTDPGSYEQY,TRBV13,TRBJ2-7,.
ASSYLQGFSNQPQH,TRBV6-6,TRBJ1-5,.
ASSTDRGGSGYT,TRBV6-5,TRBJ1-2,.
ASSSPALLEAF,TRBV9,TRBJ1-1,.
ASGPTATSGDSGNTIY,TRBV25-1,TRBJ1-3,.
ASSPGNYGYT,TRBV4-2,TRBJ1-2,.
ASSPVGQGSPYEQY,TRBV18,TRBJ2-7,.
ASSVGFSYEQY,TRBV9,TRBJ2-7,.
ASSPGQSRTYNEQF,TRBV28,TRBJ2-1,.
ASRTGGRRGELF,TRBV19,TRBJ2-2,.
ARSLRQERMNTEAF,TRBV5-3,TRBJ1-1,once
ASSRPGNTIY,TRBV6-5,TRBJ1-3,.
ASREGAGELF,TRBV28,TRBJ2-2,.